Below are 7 T cell receptor beta chains sequenced from a single sample in a study of blood T cell repertoires in COVID-19. Repertoires were generated with immunoSEQ multiplex PCR, while TCRdb's copy carries only in-frame clones and drops some. The sample lists 250,000 to 350,000 clones; 88% were seen once. The sample comprised peripheral blood. Receptors originate from a woman aged 30 to 39 with COVID-19, enrolled during active disease.

The V gene is TRBV2, the J gene TRBJ1-4; a possible D gene is TRBD1 (5 bases). Germline V lookup: CDR1 SNHLY, CDR2 FYNNEI. Trimming cost V 8 bases and J 5 bases, with 12 bases left between them. The CDR3 contains 13 residues. The DNA for the CDR3 is TGTGCCAGCGTGTCAGGGTGGAATGAAAAACTGTTTTTT. Amino acid sequence: CASVSGWNEKLFF.

The chain carries TRBV27 and TRBJ2-7; TRBD1 matches 7 bases. Germline trimming cut 5 bases from V and 3 bases from J; bases unmatched to any gene: 10. The CDR3 covers 15 residues. Germline lookup yields CDR1 MNHEY and CDR2 SMNVEV (reference sequence). CDR3 DNA sequence: TGTGCCAGCAGTCCATCCGGGACAGAGAACTACGAGCAGTACTTC. This gives the protein CASSPSGTENYEQYF.

The genes are TRBV19 and TRBJ1-2; D perhaps matches TRBD1 (6 bases). The CDR3 is made up of 15 amino acids. The germline V and J ends were trimmed by 7 bases and 4 bases, with 19 bases remaining between them. Looked up from germline, CDR1 is LNHDA and CDR2 is SQIVND (reference sequence). This chain's CDR3 is CASTTSGGAGYGYTF. The CDR3 DNA reads as TGTGCCAGTACCACTTCGGGGGGCGCCGGCTATGGCTACACCTTC.

J is TRBJ1-4 and V is TRBV9, with TRBD1 matching 9 bases. Germline-derived CDR1 and CDR2 are SGDLS and YYNGEE. The V segment lost 4 bases and the J segment 10 bases; nucleotides outside the gene matches: 14. The CDR3 spans 16 residues. Written as DNA, the CDR3 is TGTGCCAGCAGCTCACCCGGGACAGGGACGGACGGAAAACTGTTTTTT. Its protein product is CASSSPGTGTDGKLFF.

In nucleotides, the CDR3 is TGTGCCATCAGTGATGTGCGAGCCCCCAATGAGCAGTTCTTC. Its protein product is CAISDVRAPNEQFF. The chain has TRBV10-3 and TRBJ2-1; D not resolved. The CDR3 consists of 14 residues. Germline V gene lookup returns CDR1 ENHRY and CDR2 SYGVKD. Between the trimmed V and J ends, which lost 3 bases and 6 bases, there was a span of 12 bases.

The J gene is TRBJ1-4, the V gene TRBV29-1; D remains unclear. Germline assignment: CDR1 SQVTM and CDR2 ANQGSEA. There are 12 residues in the CDR3. Trimming pared 5 bases from V and 0 bases from J, leaving 4 bases between. The CDR3 DNA sequence: TGCAGCGTTTTAGCAACTAATGAAAAACTGTTTTTT. It is translated as CSVLATNEKLFF.

In its sample, this clone was seen once. This chain joins TRBV5-1 and TRBJ2-2, with TRBD1 identical over 9 bases. Germline V lookup: CDR1 SGHRS, CDR2 YFSETQ. This CDR3 has 15 amino acids. The V segment lost 6 bases and the J segment 7 bases; nucleotides outside the gene matches: 10. CDR3 sequence (DNA): TGCGCCAGCACCGGACAGGGGAGGATTTTCGGGGAGCTGTTTTTT. Translated, it gives CASTGQGRIFGELFF.